This TCR beta chain was captured in a study of T cell clones after liver transplantation. Looking at the study overall: Patients counted as tolerant after at least one year off all immunosuppression, enzymes not exceeding twice normal.

This table comes from immunoSEQ multiplex PCR, and its TCRdb copy is limited to in-frame clones, with some not included. The sample consists of 55,000 to 80,000 clones, under 95% of them appearing once. CDR1 and CDR2 from the germline V gene are SNHLY and FYNNEI. Trimming stripped 3 bases from V and 3 bases from J, with 9 bases between. The CDR3 sequence is 13 residues long. This chain links TRBV2 with TRBJ2-7; D gene uncertain. The starting material was CD4+ T cells from blood, obtained before liver transplant. The TCR comes from a human donor who received a liver transplant. The DNA for the CDR3 is TGTGCCAGCAGTGAGCTAAAGGGCTACGAGCAGTACTTC. It encodes CASSELKGYEQYF.